These T cell receptor beta chains were read from a single sample in a study of robustness of blood B and T cell sequencing. Each CDR3 protein is one row after TCRdb ran MiXCR on the PCR reads. The sample carries 1,200 or so distinct CDR3 sequences, around 70% recorded once. Specimen: peripheral blood. Source of these receptors: a human donor in good health. Both conserved end residues are part of each CDR3.

j_call | v_call | cdr3_length | cdr3_aa
TRBJ1-1 | TRBV29-1 | 17 | CSVESFGGAGGNTEAFF
TRBJ1-1 | TRBV29-1 | 12 | CSVTTGRTEAFF
TRBJ1-4 | TRBV29-1 | 11 | CTGQDNEKLFF
TRBJ1-1 | TRBV30 | 15 | CAWSPLPLGPEVTFF
TRBJ1-1 | TRBV7-9 | 14 | CASTKGRLNTEAFF
TRBJ1-2 | TRBV10-3 | 16 | CATRWDRVSSNYGYTF
TRBJ2-3 | TRBV29-1 | 14 | CSLRTGDFTDTQYF
TRBJ2-7 | TRBV10-3 | 12 | CAISEDSYEQYF
TRBJ2-3 | TRBV18 | 12 | CASSPLGDTQYF
TRBJ2-6 | TRBV9 | 13 | CASSVGGANVLTF
TRBJ1-2 | TRBV20-1 | 15 | CSADRESGPNYGYTF
TRBJ1-3 | TRBV3-1 | 16 | CASSPWTGRNGNTIYF
TRBJ2-3 | TRBV5-1 | 15 | CASSLLAGGTDTQYF
TRBJ2-3 | TRBV6-1 | 12 | CASSEAGDTQYF
TRBJ1-6 | TRBV27 | 14 | CASSPGTAASPLHF
TRBJ2-7 | TRBV9 | 15 | CASSVGSTGDYEQYF
TRBJ2-7 | TRBV12-3/TRBV12-4 | 15 | CASRGGSRAAGEQYF
TRBJ2-7 | TRBV4-1 | 15 | CASSQTGTGAYEQYF
TRBJ2-3 | TRBV18 | 15 | CASSRRVSHTDTQYF
TRBJ2-7 | TRBV30 | 12 | CAWSAGLNEQYF
TRBJ1-2 | TRBV7-5 | 16 | CISVSEAWGRGYGYTF
TRBJ1-2 | TRBV6-1 | 13 | CASAGDWDYGYTF
TRBJ2-7 | TRBV12-2 | 17 | CASRARLRGKTYYEQYF
TRBJ2-6 | TRBV7-9 | 16 | CAGTGQSSMGANVLTF
TRBJ2-7 | TRBV4-2 | 14 | CASSQDAGFYEQYF
TRBJ1-1 | TRBV11-1 | 16 | CASSLEGAGRNTEAFF
TRBJ1-1 | TRBV5-6 | 13 | CASSFLGVPEAFF
TRBJ1-3 | TRBV5-5 | 18 | CASSLGLGQGSFGNTIYF
TRBJ2-1 | TRBV5-1 | 14 | CASSLADGYNEQFF
TRBJ1-2 | TRBV5-4 | 12 | CASSLVTSGYTF
TRBJ2-1 | TRBV29-1 | 14 | CSVVFRGLYNEQFF
TRBJ2-2 | TRBV11-1 | 14 | CASSLLAGAGELFF
TRBJ2-3 | TRBV29-1 | 14 | CSVDWTGGTDTQYF
TRBJ1-6 | TRBV10-3 | 13 | CAISRGYNSPLHF
TRBJ2-1 | TRBV13 | 15 | CASSLRDSDYNEQFF